The source of this TCR beta chain is a study of T cell responses to AZD1222 COVID-19 vaccine. Turning to this clone: Antigen: not known.

Generated by immunoSEQ multiplex PCR, the TCRdb table keeps only in-frame clones and is missing some. The sample has some 69,000 clones, about four fifths seen once. CDR1 is DFQATT and CDR2 is SNEGSKA in the germline V gene (reference sequence). With 3 bases removed from V and 6 bases from J, the gap between germline ends came to 12 bases. This CDR3 is built from 13 residues. Second-dose intervals of approximately 4 or approximately 12 weeks were pooled. Study conclusions and caveats: Repertoires were sampled only after the peak T cell response. Nearly half of spike-specific TCRs reportedly target variant regions that are unmutated in the B.1.351 and B.1.1.7 variants.

This specimen consisted of peripheral blood, obtained 28 days after the second AZD1222 dose. The chain combines TRBV20-1 with TRBJ1-5; possibly TRBD1 for D (5 bases). The origin of this receptor is an adult who received the AZD1222 COVID-19 vaccine. CDR3 in DNA: TGCAGTGCTAGTACCGGGGACGTTCAGCCCCAGCATTTT. Translated: CSASTGDVQPQHF.